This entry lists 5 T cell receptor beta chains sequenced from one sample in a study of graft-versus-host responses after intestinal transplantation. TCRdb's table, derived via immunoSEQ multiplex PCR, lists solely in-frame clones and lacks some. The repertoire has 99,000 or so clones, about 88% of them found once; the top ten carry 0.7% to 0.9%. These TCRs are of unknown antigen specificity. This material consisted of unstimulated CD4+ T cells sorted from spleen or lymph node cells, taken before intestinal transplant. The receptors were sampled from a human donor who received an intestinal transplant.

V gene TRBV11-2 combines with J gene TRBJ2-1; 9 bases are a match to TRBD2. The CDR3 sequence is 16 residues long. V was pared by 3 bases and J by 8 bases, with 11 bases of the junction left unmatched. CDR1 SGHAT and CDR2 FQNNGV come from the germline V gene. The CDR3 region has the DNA TGTGCCAGCAGCTTCTCGCTTGCTAGCGGGATTTATGAGCAGTTCTTC. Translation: CASSFSLASGIYEQFF. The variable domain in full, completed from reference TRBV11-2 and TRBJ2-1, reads EAGVAQSPRYKIIEKRQSVAFWCNPISGHATLYWYQQILGQGPKLLIQFQNNGVVDDSQLPKDRFSAERLKGVDSTLKIQPAKLEDSAVYLCASSFSLASGIYEQFFGPGTRLTVL.

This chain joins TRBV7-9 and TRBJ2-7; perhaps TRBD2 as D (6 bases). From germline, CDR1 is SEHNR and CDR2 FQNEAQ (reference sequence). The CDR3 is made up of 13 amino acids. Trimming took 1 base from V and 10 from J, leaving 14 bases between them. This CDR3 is CASSLDGTPRQYF. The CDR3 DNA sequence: TGTGCCAGCAGCTTAGACGGGACTCCACGTCAGTACTTC.

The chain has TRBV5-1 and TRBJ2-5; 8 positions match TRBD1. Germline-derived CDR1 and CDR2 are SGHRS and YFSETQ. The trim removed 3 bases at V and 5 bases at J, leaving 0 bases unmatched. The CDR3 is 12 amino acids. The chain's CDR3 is CASSWDRETQYF. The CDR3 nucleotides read TGCGCCAGCAGCTGGGACAGGGAGACCCAGTACTTC. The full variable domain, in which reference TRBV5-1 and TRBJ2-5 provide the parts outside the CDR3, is KAGVTQTPRYLIKTRGQQVTLSCSPISGHRSVSWYQQTPGQGLQFLFEYFSETQRNKGNFPGRFSGRQFSNSRSEMNVSTLELGDSALYLCASSWDRETQYFGPGTRLLVL.

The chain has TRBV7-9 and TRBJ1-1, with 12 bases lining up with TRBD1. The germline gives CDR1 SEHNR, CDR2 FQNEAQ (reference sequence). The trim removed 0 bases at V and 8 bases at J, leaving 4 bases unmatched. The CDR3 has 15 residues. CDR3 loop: CASSLAGDRGQEAFF. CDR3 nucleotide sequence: TGTGCCAGCAGCTTAGCGGGGGACAGGGGGCAGGAAGCTTTCTTT.

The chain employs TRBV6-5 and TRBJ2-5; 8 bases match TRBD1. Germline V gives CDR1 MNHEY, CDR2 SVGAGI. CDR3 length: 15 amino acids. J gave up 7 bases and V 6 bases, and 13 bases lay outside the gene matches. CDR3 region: CASSRDRGGESTQYF. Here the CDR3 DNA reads TGTGCCAGCAGCCGCGACAGGGGCGGAGAATCGACCCAGTACTTC.